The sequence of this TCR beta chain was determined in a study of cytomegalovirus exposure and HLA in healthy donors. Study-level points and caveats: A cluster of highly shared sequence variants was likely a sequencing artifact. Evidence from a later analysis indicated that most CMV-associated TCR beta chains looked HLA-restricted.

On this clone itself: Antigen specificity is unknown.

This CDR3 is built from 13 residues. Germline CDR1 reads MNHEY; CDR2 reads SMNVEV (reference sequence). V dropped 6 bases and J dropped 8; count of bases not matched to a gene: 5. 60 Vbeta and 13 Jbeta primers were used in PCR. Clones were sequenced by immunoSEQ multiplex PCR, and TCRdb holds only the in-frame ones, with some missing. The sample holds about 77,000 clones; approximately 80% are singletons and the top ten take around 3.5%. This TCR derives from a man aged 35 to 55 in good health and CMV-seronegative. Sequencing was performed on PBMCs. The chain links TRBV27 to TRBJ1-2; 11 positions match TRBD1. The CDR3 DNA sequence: TGTGCCAGCAGCAGGGGACAGGGGGAAGGCTACACCTTC. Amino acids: CASSRGQGEGYTF.